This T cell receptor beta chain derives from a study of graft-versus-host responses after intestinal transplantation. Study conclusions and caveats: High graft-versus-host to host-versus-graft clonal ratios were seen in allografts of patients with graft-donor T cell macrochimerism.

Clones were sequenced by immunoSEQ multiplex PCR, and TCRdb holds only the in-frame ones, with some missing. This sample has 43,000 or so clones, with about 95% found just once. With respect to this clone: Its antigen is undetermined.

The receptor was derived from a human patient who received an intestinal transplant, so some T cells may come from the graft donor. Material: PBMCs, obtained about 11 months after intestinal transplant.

CDR3 bases: TGTGCCAGCAGTTTATGGGGGGAGGTCACCGGGGAGCTGTTTTTT. This sequence encodes CASSLWGEVTGELFF. The chain recombines TRBV27 with TRBJ2-2, with D possibly being TRBD2 (6 bases). Trimming cost V 1 base and J 4 bases, with 10 bases left between them. CDR3 length: 15 residues. CDR1 and CDR2 from the germline V gene are MNHEY and SMNVEV (reference sequence).